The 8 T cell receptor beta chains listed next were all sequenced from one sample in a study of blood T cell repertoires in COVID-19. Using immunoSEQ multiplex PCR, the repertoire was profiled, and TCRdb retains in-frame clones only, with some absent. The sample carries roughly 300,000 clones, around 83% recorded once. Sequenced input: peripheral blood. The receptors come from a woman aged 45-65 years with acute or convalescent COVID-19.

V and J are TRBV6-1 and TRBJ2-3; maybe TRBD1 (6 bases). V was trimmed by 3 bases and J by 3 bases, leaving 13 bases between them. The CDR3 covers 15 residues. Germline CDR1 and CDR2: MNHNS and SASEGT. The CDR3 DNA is TGTGCCAGCAGTGACAGGGGATTCCCAACAGATACGCAGTATTTT. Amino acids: CASSDRGFPTDTQYF.

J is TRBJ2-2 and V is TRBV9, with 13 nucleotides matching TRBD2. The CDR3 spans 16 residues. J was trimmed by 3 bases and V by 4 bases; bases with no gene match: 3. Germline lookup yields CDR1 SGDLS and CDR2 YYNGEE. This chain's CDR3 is CASSQGLAGYTGELFF. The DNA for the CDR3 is TGTGCCAGCAGCCAGGGACTAGCGGGATACACCGGGGAGCTGTTTTTT. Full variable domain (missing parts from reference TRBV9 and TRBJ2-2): DSGVTQTPKHLITATGQRVTLRCSPRSGDLSVYWYQQSLDQGLQFLIQYYNGEERAKGNILERFSAQQFPDLHSELNLSSLELGDSALYFCASSQGLAGYTGELFFGEGSRLTVL.

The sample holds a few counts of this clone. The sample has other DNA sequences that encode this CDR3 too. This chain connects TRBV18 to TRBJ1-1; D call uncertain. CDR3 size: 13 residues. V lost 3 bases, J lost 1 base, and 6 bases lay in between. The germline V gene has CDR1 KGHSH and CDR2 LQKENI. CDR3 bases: TGTGCCAGCTCACCGGCAGGGAACACTGAAGCTTTCTTT. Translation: CASSPAGNTEAFF.

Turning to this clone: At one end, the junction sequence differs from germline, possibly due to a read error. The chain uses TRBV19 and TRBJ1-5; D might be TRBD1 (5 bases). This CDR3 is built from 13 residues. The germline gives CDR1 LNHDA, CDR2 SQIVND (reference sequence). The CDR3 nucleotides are TGTGCGAGTAGGGGAGGGGGCAATCAGCCCCAGCATTTT. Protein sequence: CASRGGGNQPQHF.

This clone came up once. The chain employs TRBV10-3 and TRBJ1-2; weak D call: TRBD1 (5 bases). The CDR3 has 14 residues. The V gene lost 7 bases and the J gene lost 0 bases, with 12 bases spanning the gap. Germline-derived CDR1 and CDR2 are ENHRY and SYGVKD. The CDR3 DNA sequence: TGTGCCATCACCGCACAGGAATCTAACTATGGCTACACCTTC. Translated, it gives CAITAQESNYGYTF.

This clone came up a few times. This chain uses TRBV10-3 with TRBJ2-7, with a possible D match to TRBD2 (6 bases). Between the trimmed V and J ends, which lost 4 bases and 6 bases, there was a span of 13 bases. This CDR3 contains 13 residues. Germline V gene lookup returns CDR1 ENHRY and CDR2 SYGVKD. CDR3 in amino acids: CAISGLGVGEQYV. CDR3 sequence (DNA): TGTGCCATCAGTGGACTAGGAGTCGGCGAGCAGTACGTC.

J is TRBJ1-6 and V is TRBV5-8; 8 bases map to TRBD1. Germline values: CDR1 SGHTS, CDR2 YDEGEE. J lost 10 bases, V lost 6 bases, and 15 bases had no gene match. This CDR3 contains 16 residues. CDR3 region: CASTPGQGVVGSPLHF. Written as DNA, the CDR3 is TGTGCCAGCACCCCTGGACAGGGAGTTGTTGGGTCACCCCTCCACTTT.

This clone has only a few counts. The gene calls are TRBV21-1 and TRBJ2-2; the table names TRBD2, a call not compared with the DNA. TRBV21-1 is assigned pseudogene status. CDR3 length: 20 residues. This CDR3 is CASSKKGRLAGELNTGELFF. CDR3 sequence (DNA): TGTGCCAGCAGCAAAAAGGGAAGACTAGCGGGAGAACTCAACACCGGGGAGCTGTTTTTT.